A single sample is the source of the 5 T cell receptor beta chains below, sequenced in a study of siplizumab effects on memory and regulatory T cells. Measured with immunoSEQ multiplex PCR; TCRdb has only the in-frame clones, and not every one. The sample lists under 130,000 clones, about 92% occurring once. The sequenced material came from CD4+ T cells sorted from blood. These receptors originate from a human donor in good health.

J is TRBJ1-2 and V is TRBV7-8; 8 bases agree with TRBD1. The CDR3 spans 15 residues. The germline gives CDR1 SGHVS, CDR2 FQNEAQ. Germline trimming cut 2 bases from V and 2 bases from J; bases unmatched to any gene: 4. The CDR3 spells CASSLRTGGNYGYTF. As DNA, the CDR3 is TGTGCCAGCAGCTTAAGAACAGGGGGGAACTATGGCTACACCTTC.

The V call is TRBV2, the J call TRBJ1-2; TRBD1 might be the D (5 bases). Trimming took off 10 bases at V and 0 bases at J, with 21 bases between the two ends. The CDR3 length is 16 residues. Germline CDR1 SNHLY, CDR2 FYNNEI. Here the CDR3 DNA reads TGTGCCACCCTCCGGGACCTCGCACAAGCTAACTATGGCTACACCTTC. Its protein is CATLRDLAQANYGYTF.

This clone has just a few counts. The chain carries TRBV30 and TRBJ2-1; D assignment may be TRBD1 or TRBD2 (5 bases each). There are 13 residues in the CDR3. The germline V and J ends were trimmed by 0 bases and 12 bases, with 15 bases remaining between them. Germline loops: CDR1 GTSNPN, CDR2 SVGIG (reference sequence). The CDR3 reads CAWSVGAFGSQFF. The CDR3 DNA reads TGTGCCTGGAGTGTCGGGGCCTTCGGTTCGCAGTTCTTC.

The V gene is TRBV9, the J gene TRBJ2-7; no firm D call. CDR1 SGDLS and CDR2 YYNGEE come from the germline V gene. CDR3 size: 14 residues. The ends were cut back, 0 bases at V and 1 base at J, with 8 bases in the middle. DNA of the CDR3: TGTGCCAGCAGCGTAGAGGTTCGGTCCTACGAGCAGTACTTC. Its translation is CASSVEVRSYEQYF.

CDR3 bases: TGTGCCAGCAGTCAGACCAGGGCCAATCAGCCCCAGCATTTT. This codes for CASSQTRANQPQHF. V and J are TRBV6-1 and TRBJ1-5; D is possibly TRBD1 (5 bases). Per the germline V gene, CDR1 is MNHNS and CDR2 is SASEGT. V gave up 5 bases and J gave up 3 bases, with 11 bases separating them. The CDR3 runs to 14 residues.